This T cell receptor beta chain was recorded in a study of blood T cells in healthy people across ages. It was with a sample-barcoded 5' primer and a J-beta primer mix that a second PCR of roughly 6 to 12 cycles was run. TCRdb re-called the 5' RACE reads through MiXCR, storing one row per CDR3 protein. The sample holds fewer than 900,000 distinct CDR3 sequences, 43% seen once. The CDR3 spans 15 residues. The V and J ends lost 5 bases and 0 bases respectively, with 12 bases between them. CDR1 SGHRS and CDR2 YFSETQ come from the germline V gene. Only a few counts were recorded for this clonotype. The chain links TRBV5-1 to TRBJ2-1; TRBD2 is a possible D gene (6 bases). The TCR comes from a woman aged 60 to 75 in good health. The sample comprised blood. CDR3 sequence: CASSGGSSSYNEQFF. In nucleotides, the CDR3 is TGCGCCAGCAGTGGAGGGTCCAGCTCCTACAATGAGCAGTTCTTC.